This is a list of T cell receptor beta chains from one sample in a study of T cell responses to AZD1222 COVID-19 vaccine. Profiling relied on immunoSEQ multiplex PCR, and the TCRdb table lists in-frame clones only, not all of them. The profile covers about 120,000 clones, with approximately 85% appearing a single time and about 8.6% taken by the ten largest. Sample: peripheral blood, taken on day 0 of AZD1222 vaccination. The receptors come from an adult in good health. The CDR3 runs from the conserved cysteine through the conserved F or W. The D gene is left open where the match is weak. Clone size is shown for a subset of rows, as once, few, many or a class of expanded clone.

J | V | size | D | CDR3 | DNA
TRBJ2-7 | TRBV10-3 | . | TRBD1 | CAKGQDPYEQYF | TGTGCCAAAGGACAGGACCCCTACGAGCAGTACTTC
TRBJ2-7 | TRBV24-1 | . | . | CATSPGSYEQYF | TGTGCCACCAGTCCAGGTTCCTACGAGCAGTACTTC
TRBJ2-2 | TRBV6-1 | . | . | CASSERWGAIPNTGELFF | TGTGCCAGCAGTGAAAGGTGGGGGGCTATACCGAACACCGGGGAGCTGTTTTTT
TRBJ2-3 | TRBV30 | . | TRBD1 | CAWSPGQTTDTQYF | TGTGCCTGGAGTCCGGGACAGACCACAGATACGCAGTATTTT
TRBJ1-3 | TRBV6-2/TRBV6-3 | . | TRBD1 | CASSYSTGDGNTIYF | TGTGCCAGCAGTTATTCAACAGGGGATGGAAACACCATATATTTT
TRBJ1-2 | TRBV11-2 | . | TRBD1 | CASSLGQGAAYGYTF | TGTGCCAGCAGCTTAGGACAGGGGGCCGCCTATGGCTACACCTTC
TRBJ1-2 | TRBV6-5 | . | . | CASRGAGEGNYGYTF | TGTGCCAGCAGGGGGGCAGGGGAAGGGAACTATGGCTACACCTTC
TRBJ2-5 | TRBV7-2 | . | . | CASSFSGWQETQYF | TGTGCCAGCAGCTTTTCAGGGTGGCAAGAGACCCAGTACTTC
TRBJ2-1 | TRBV15 | . | . | CATSRVGAGRNEQFF | TGTGCCACCAGCAGAGTAGGAGCAGGGAGGAATGAGCAGTTCTTC
TRBJ1-3 | TRBV7-9 | once | TRBD1 | CASSHRDRERGNTIYF | TGTGCCAGCAGCCACCGGGACAGGGAAAGGGGAAACACCATATATTTT
TRBJ2-2 | TRBV3-1/TRBV3-2 | . | . | CASSQDDRNTGELFF | TGTGCCAGCAGCCAAGACGACAGGAACACCGGGGAGCTGTTTTTT
TRBJ2-1 | TRBV5-1 | . | TRBD1 | CASSSGQGSDNEQFF | TGCGCCAGCAGCTCGGGACAGGGGTCCGACAATGAGCAGTTCTTC
TRBJ1-5 | TRBV20-1 | . | . | CSASPTGLYSNQPQHF | TGCAGTGCTAGTCCAACAGGGCTCTATAGCAATCAGCCCCAGCATTTT
TRBJ2-7 | TRBV3-1/TRBV3-2 | . | . | CASSRSGGVPLEQYF | TGTGCCAGCAGCCGGAGTGGAGGGGTGCCCCTCGAGCAGTACTTC
TRBJ2-7 | TRBV29-1 | . | TRBD2 | CSVVLAGTYEQYF | TGCAGCGTTGTACTAGCGGGAACCTACGAGCAGTACTTC
TRBJ1-1 | TRBV7-2 | . | . | CASSFRGVTEAFF | TGTGCCAGCAGCTTCAGAGGGGTCACTGAAGCTTTCTTT
TRBJ1-1 | TRBV5-4 | . | . | CASSSRVVGPEAFF | TGTGCCAGCAGCAGCAGGGTGGTGGGTCCTGAAGCTTTCTTT
TRBJ1-2 | TRBV5-5 | . | TRBD1 | CASSTGQGAERGYTF | TGTGCCAGCAGCACCGGACAGGGGGCTGAGCGTGGCTACACCTTC
TRBJ1-1 | TRBV15 | . | . | CATSRDGGADGTEAFF | TGTGCCACCAGCAGAGATGGGGGGGCAGACGGCACTGAAGCTTTCTTT
TRBJ1-1 | TRBV27 | . | . | CASSLTWMPGGTEAFF | TGTGCCAGCAGTCTGACCTGGATGCCCGGAGGTACTGAAGCTTTCTTT
TRBJ2-1 | TRBV9 | . | . | CASSVGTRHNEQFF | TGTGCCAGCAGCGTAGGGACTCGCCACAATGAGCAGTTCTTC
TRBJ2-7 | TRBV5-1 | . | . | CASSLGTGYEQYF | TGCGCCAGCAGCTTGGGAACAGGGTACGAGCAGTACTTC
TRBJ2-7 | TRBV2 | . | . | CASSVGGLYEQYF | TGTGCCAGCAGTGTGGGCGGACTTTACGAGCAGTACTTC
TRBJ2-7 | TRBV5-4 | . | . | CASSLEGRSYEQYF | TGTGCCAGCAGCTTGGAAGGCCGCTCCTACGAGCAGTACTTC
TRBJ2-7 | TRBV5-6 | . | TRBD2 | CASSSRGGLAGTDAYEQYF | TGTGCCAGCAGCTCGAGGGGGGGACTAGCAGGAACAGACGCCTACGAGCAGTACTTC
TRBJ2-6 | TRBV5-4 | . | TRBD1 | CASSPGQGVSGANVLTF | TGTGCCAGCAGCCCGGGACAGGGGGTCTCTGGGGCCAACGTCCTGACTTTC
TRBJ2-4 | TRBV3-1/TRBV3-2 | . | . | CASSQDHPGLGIAKNIQYF | TGTGCCAGCAGCCAAGATCATCCGGGCCTGGGGATAGCCAAAAACATTCAGTACTTC
TRBJ1-1 | TRBV6-5 | . | . | CASVTESHTEAFF | TGTGCCAGCGTTACGGAGAGCCACACTGAAGCTTTCTTT
TRBJ1-2 | TRBV5-4 | . | . | CASSVNYGYTF | TGTGCCAGCAGCGTTAACTATGGCTACACCTTC
TRBJ2-3 | TRBV18 | . | TRBD1 | CASSGPGGGSADTQYF | TGTGCCAGCTCAGGACCAGGGGGCGGTTCGGCAGATACGCAGTATTTT
TRBJ2-1 | TRBV2 | . | TRBD2 | CASSGTSGGLTYNEQFF | TGTGCCAGCAGTGGGACTAGCGGGGGACTTACCTACAATGAGCAGTTCTTC
TRBJ1-1 | TRBV3-1/TRBV3-2 | . | . | CASSPSGTEAFF | TGTGCCAGCAGCCCTTCTGGCACTGAAGCTTTCTTT
TRBJ1-1 | TRBV6-6 | . | . | CASSYKQPNTEAFF | TGTGCCAGCAGTTACAAACAGCCAAACACTGAAGCTTTCTTT
TRBJ1-5 | TRBV7-8 | . | . | CASSSGDSNQPQHF | TGTGCCAGCAGCTCCGGTGATAGCAATCAGCCCCAGCATTTT
TRBJ1-2 | TRBV11-3 | few | . | CASSAGDYGYTF | TGTGCCAGCAGCGCAGGGGACTATGGCTACACCTTC
TRBJ1-1 | TRBV21-1 | . | . | CASILPRDIEAFF | TGTGCCAGCATACTCCCGAGGGACATCGAAGCTTTCTTT
TRBJ1-1 | TRBV28 | . | . | CASRRSGFSRMTEAFF | TGTGCCAGCAGACGAAGCGGCTTTTCCAGGATGACTGAAGCTTTCTTT
TRBJ2-7 | TRBV28 | . | . | CASSFPRAPYEQYF | TGTGCCAGCAGTTTTCCAAGGGCCCCCTACGAGCAGTACTTC
TRBJ1-1 | TRBV20-1 | . | . | CSARDPAEAFF | TGCAGTGCTAGAGATCCCGCGGAAGCTTTCTTT
TRBJ1-5 | TRBV12-3/TRBV12-4 | . | . | CASSSYSNQPQHF | TGTGCCAGCAGTTCTTATAGCAATCAGCCCCAGCATTTT
TRBJ1-1 | TRBV18 | . | . | CASSPTQEDTEAFF | TGTGCCAGCTCACCTACTCAGGAGGACACTGAAGCTTTCTTT
TRBJ2-7 | TRBV7-8 | . | TRBD2 | CASSLVPAGGSYEQYF | TGTGCCAGCAGCTTAGTTCCAGCGGGGGGCTCCTACGAGCAGTACTTC
TRBJ1-4 | TRBV7-2 | . | . | CASSSTGHPNEKLFF | TGTGCCAGCAGCTCTACAGGGCACCCTAATGAAAAACTGTTTTTT
TRBJ1-2 | TRBV30 | . | . | CAWSLLGRAHYGYTF | TGTGCCTGGAGTCTCCTGGGGAGGGCTCACTATGGCTACACCTTC
TRBJ1-5 | TRBV30 | few | . | CAWSVTGSNQPQHF | TGTGCCTGGAGTGTAACTGGTTCCAATCAGCCCCAGCATTTT
TRBJ1-5 | TRBV19 | once | . | CASSIDGRPLYSNQPQHF | TGTGCCAGTAGTATAGATGGCAGGCCCTTATATAGCAATCAGCCCCAGCATTTT
TRBJ2-7 | TRBV4-2 | many | TRBD1 | CASSQGGTGKYEQYF | TGTGCCAGCAGCCAAGGTGGGACAGGGAAGTACGAGCAGTACTTC
TRBJ1-3 | TRBV7-8 | . | . | CASIPSPGPGNTIYF | TGTGCCAGCATCCCGAGCCCAGGGCCTGGAAACACCATATATTTT
TRBJ1-6 | TRBV18 | . | TRBD1 | CASSLRDRGSPLHF | TGTGCCAGCTCACTCCGGGACAGGGGTTCACCCCTCCACTTT
TRBJ2-1 | TRBV5-1 | . | . | CASSPQMTNEQFF | TGCGCCAGCAGCCCGCAGATGACCAATGAGCAGTTCTTC
TRBJ2-2 | TRBV29-1 | . | . | CSVEGGTTLTGELFF | TGCAGCGTTGAAGGGGGGACGACCCTCACCGGGGAGCTGTTTTTT
TRBJ1-3 | TRBV5-6 | . | . | CASSVENTIYF | TGTGCCAGCAGCGTCGAGAACACCATATATTTT
TRBJ1-4 | TRBV28 | . | . | CASSQGSNEKLFF | TGTGCCAGCAGTCAGGGCAGTAATGAAAAACTGTTTTTT
TRBJ2-1 | TRBV24-1 | . | . | CATSDYITDNEQFF | TGTGCCACCAGTGACTACATCACAGACAATGAGCAGTTCTTC
TRBJ1-1 | TRBV18 | . | . | CASSPGKGSSTEAFF | TGTGCCAGCTCACCAGGGAAGGGAAGTAGCACTGAAGCTTTCTTT
TRBJ2-2 | TRBV28 | . | . | CASEVVNTGELFF | TGTGCCAGCGAAGTGGTGAACACCGGGGAGCTGTTTTTT
TRBJ2-7 | TRBV28 | . | TRBD2 | CASSKRGRNYEQYF | TGTGCCAGCAGCAAGCGGGGGCGAAACTACGAGCAGTACTTC
TRBJ1-6 | TRBV7-9 | . | TRBD1 | CASSSGDSHSPLHF | TGTGCCAGCAGCTCCGGGGACAGCCATTCACCCCTCCACTTT
TRBJ1-1 | TRBV12-3/TRBV12-4 | . | . | CASTWRGWTEAFF | TGTGCCAGCACCTGGAGGGGGTGGACTGAAGCTTTCTTT